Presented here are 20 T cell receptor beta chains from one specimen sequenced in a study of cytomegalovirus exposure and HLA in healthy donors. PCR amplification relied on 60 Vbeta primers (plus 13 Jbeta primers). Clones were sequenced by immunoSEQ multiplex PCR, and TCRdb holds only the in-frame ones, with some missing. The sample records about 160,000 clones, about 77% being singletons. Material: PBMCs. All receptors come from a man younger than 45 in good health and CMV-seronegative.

The CDR3 nucleotides read TGTGCCAGCTCACCCGCGGCGGGTGACGAAAAACTGTTTTTT. Translated: CASSPAAGDEKLFF. The chain recombines TRBV18 with TRBJ1-4; D gene unclear. V lost 3 bases and J lost 8, with 13 bases in between. CDR1 and CDR2 (germline): KGHSH, LQKENI. The CDR3 has 14 amino acids.

The CDR3 region is CASSSQNSGNTIYF. The CDR3 DNA reads as TGTGCCAGCAGTTCACAGAACTCTGGAAACACCATATATTTT. The chain carries TRBV28 and TRBJ1-3; no firm D call. This CDR3 has 14 residues. V dropped 4 bases and J dropped 0 bases, with 7 bases sitting between them. Germline lookup yields CDR1 MDHEN and CDR2 SYDVKM. Variable domain in full (rest from reference TRBV28 and TRBJ1-3): DVKVTQSSRYLVKRTGEKVFLECVQDMDHENMFWYRQDPGLGLRLIYFSYDVKMKEKGDIPEGYSVSREKKERFSLILESASTNQTSMYLCASSSQNSGNTIYFGEGSWLTVV.

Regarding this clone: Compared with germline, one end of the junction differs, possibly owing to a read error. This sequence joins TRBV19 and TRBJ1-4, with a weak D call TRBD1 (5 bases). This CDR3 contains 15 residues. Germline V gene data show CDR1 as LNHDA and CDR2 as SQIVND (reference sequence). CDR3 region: CASSRAGPTNEKLFF. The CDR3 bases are TGTGCCAGTAGTAGAGCAGGGCCAACAAATGAAAAACTGTTTTTT. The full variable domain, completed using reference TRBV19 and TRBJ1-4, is DGGITQSPKYLFRKEGQNVTLSCEQNLNHDAMYWYRQDPGQGLRLIYYSQIVNDFQKGDIAEGYSVSREKKESFPLTVTSAQKNPTAFYLCASSRAGPTNEKLFFGSGTQLSVL.

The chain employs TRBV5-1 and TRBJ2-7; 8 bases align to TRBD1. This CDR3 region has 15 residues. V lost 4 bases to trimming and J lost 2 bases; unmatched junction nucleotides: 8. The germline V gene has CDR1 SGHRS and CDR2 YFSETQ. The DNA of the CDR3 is TGCGCCAGCAGCCTGGGGGACAGGTCTCCCTACGAGCAGTACTTC. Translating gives CASSLGDRSPYEQYF.

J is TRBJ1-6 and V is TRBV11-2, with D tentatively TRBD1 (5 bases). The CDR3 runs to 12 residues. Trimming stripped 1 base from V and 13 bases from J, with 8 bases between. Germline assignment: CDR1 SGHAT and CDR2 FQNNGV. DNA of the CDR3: TGTGCCAGCAGCTTAGGGGGGGTGCCCCTCCACTTT. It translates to CASSLGGVPLHF.

Here the CDR3 DNA reads TGTGCCAGCAGCTCCGCGGGGGGCTCCTACGAGCAGTACTTC. Its translation is CASSSAGGSYEQYF. The rearrangement links TRBV11-2 to TRBJ2-7, with 8 bases lining up with TRBD2. The CDR3 totals 14 residues. V lost 4 bases to trimming and J lost 0 bases; unmatched junction nucleotides: 2. Germline V gives CDR1 SGHAT, CDR2 FQNNGV. The full variable domain, in which reference TRBV11-2 and TRBJ2-7 provide the parts outside the CDR3, is EAGVAQSPRYKIIEKRQSVAFWCNPISGHATLYWYQQILGQGPKLLIQFQNNGVVDDSQLPKDRFSAERLKGVDSTLKIQPAKLEDSAVYLCASSSAGGSYEQYFGPGTRLTVT.

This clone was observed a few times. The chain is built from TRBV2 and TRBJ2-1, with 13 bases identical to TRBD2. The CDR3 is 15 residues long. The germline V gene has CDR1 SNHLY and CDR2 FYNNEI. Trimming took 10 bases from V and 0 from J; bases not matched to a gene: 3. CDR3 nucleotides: TGTGCCACCAGGACTAGCGGGAGCTCCTACAATGAGCAGTTCTTC. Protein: CATRTSGSSYNEQFF.

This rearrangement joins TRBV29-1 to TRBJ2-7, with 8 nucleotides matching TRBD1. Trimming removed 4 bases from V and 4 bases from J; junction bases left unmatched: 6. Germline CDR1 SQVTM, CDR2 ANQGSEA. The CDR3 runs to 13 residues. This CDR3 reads CSVAGQGAYEQYF. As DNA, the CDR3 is TGCAGCGTTGCGGGGCAGGGGGCTTACGAGCAGTACTTC.

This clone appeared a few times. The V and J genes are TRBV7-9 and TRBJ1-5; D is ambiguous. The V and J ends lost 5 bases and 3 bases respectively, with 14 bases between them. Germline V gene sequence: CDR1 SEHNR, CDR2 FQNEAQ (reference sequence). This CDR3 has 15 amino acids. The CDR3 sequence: CASSPSEGFNQPQHF. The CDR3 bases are TGTGCCAGCAGCCCCTCCGAGGGATTCAATCAGCCCCAGCATTTT.

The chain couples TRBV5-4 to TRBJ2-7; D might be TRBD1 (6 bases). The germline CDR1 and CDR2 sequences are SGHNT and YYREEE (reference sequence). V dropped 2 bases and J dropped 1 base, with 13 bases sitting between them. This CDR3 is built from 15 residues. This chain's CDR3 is CASSLVGAKSYEQYF. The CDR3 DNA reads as TGTGCCAGCAGCTTAGTGGGGGCGAAGTCCTACGAGCAGTACTTC.

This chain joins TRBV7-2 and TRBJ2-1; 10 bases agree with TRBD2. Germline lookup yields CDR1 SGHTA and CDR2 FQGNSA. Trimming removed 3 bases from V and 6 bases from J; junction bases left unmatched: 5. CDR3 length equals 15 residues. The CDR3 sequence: CASSLEAGGLNEQFF. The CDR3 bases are TGTGCCAGCAGCTTGGAAGCGGGGGGGCTCAATGAGCAGTTCTTC. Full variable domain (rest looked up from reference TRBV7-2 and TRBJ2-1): GAGVSQSPSNKVTEKGKDVELRCDPISGHTALYWYRQSLGQGLEFLIYFQGNSAPDKSGLPSDRFSAERTGGSVSTLTIQRTQQEDSAVYLCASSLEAGGLNEQFFGPGTRLTVL.

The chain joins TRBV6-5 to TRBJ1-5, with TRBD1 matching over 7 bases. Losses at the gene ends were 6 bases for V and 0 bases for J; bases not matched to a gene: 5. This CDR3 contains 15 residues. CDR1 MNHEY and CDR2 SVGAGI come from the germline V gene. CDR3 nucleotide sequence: TGTGCCAGCAGCCGACAGGGATATAGCAATCAGCCCCAGCATTTT. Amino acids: CASSRQGYSNQPQHF.

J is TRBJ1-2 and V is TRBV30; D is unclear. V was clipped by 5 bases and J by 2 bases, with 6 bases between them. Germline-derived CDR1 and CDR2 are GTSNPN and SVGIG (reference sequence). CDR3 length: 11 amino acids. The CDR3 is CAWQFNYGYTF. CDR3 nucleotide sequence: TGTGCCTGGCAGTTCAACTATGGCTACACCTTC.

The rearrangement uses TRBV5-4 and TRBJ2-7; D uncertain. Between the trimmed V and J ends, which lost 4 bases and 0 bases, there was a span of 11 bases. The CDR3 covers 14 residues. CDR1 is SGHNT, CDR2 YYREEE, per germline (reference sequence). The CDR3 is CASSLWSGSYEQYF. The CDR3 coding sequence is TGTGCCAGCAGCCTATGGTCAGGCTCCTACGAGCAGTACTTC.

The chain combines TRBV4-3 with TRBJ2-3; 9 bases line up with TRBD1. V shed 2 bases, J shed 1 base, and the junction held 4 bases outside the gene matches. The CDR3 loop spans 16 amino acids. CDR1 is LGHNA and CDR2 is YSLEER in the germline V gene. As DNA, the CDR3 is TGCGCCAGCAGCCAAACAGGGGGCCACGGCACAGATACGCAGTATTTT. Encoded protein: CASSQTGGHGTDTQYF.

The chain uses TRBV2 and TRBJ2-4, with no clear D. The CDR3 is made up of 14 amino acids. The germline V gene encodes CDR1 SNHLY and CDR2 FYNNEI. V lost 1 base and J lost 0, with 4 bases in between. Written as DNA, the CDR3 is TGTGCCAGCAGTGAAGAACTAGCCAAAAACATTCAGTACTTC. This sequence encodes CASSEELAKNIQYF.

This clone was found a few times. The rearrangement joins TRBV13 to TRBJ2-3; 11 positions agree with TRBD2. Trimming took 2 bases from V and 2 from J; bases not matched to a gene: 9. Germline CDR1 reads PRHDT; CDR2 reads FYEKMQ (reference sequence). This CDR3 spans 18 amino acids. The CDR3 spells CASSLFGLAGKNTDTQYF. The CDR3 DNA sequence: TGTGCCAGCAGCTTATTCGGACTAGCGGGCAAAAACACAGATACGCAGTATTTT.

CDR3 loop: CAIRSTGTGQPQHF. The CDR3 region has the DNA TGTGCCATCAGGTCAACAGGGACGGGGCAGCCCCAGCATTTT. The chain links TRBV10-3 to TRBJ1-5, with a tentative D call TRBD1 (6 bases). The V end was cut by 6 bases, the J end by 7 bases, with 16 bases between. Looked up from germline, CDR1 is ENHRY and CDR2 is SYGVKD. The CDR3 contains 14 residues.

CDR3 in amino acids: CAWAGISYEQYF. The CDR3 DNA reads TGTGCCTGGGCGGGGATCTCCTACGAGCAGTACTTC. The chain links TRBV30 to TRBJ2-7; possible D gene TRBD2, 6 bases. In germline, CDR1 is GTSNPN, CDR2 SVGIG (reference sequence). There are 12 residues in the CDR3. V dropped 5 bases and J dropped 0 bases, with 8 bases sitting between them.

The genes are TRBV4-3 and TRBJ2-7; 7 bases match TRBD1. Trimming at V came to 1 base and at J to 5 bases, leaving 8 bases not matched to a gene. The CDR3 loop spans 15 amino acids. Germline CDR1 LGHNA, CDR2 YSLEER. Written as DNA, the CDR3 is TGCGCCAGCAGCCAAGCGTGGACAGGTTATCACGAGCAGTACTTC. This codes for CASSQAWTGYHEQYF.